The rows below give T cell receptor beta chains drawn from one sample of a study of blood T cell repertoires in COVID-19. This table comes from immunoSEQ multiplex PCR, and its TCRdb copy is limited to in-frame clones, with some not included. Among roughly 120,000 clones, just under 90% were seen once, and the ten largest hold about 1.1%. Source material: peripheral blood. The receptors derive from a human donor in a cohort sampled during active COVID-19. Both conserved end residues are part of each CDR3. A D gene is named only where the DNA matches it firmly. A clone size is listed for some rows: how often the clone was seen (once, few, many), or a class if it is expanded.

>13|TRBD1|TRBV6-4|TRBJ1-1|NA
CASSQTGVTEAFF
TGTGCCAGCAGTCAGACAGGGGTAACTGAAGCTTTCTTT
>21|NA|TRBV15|TRBJ1-5|few
CATSRDEGAAQFLLSNQPQHF
TGTGCCACCAGCAGAGATGAAGGGGCAGCCCAGTTCCTCCTTAGCAATCAGCCCCAGCATTTT
>13|TRBD1|TRBV19|TRBJ2-7|NA
CASREQGFHEQYF
TGTGCCAGTAGGGAACAGGGGTTCCACGAGCAGTACTTC
>13|NA|TRBV21-1|TRBJ2-7|NA
CAKEGAFSYEQYF
TGTGCCAAGGAGGGGGCCTTCTCCTACGAGCAGTACTTC
>13|TRBD1|TRBV6-5|TRBJ2-7|NA
CASSLGQSYEQYF
TGTGCCAGCAGTTTGGGACAGAGCTACGAGCAGTACTTC
>16|TRBD2|TRBV2|TRBJ2-3|many
CASHRWGGRASDTQYF
TGTGCCAGCCATCGGTGGGGCGGGAGGGCCTCAGATACGCAGTATTTT
>12|NA|TRBV5-1|TRBJ1-2|NA
CASSLEGYGYTF
TGCGCCAGCAGCTTGGAGGGGTATGGCTACACCTTC
>16|TRBD2|TRBV24-1|TRBJ2-3|NA
CATSDPRGTRTDTQYF
TGTGCCACCAGTGATCCGCGGGGGACTCGCACAGATACGCAGTATTTT
>15|TRBD2|TRBV7-8|TRBJ2-1|NA
CASSSTSGGAAEQFF
TGTGCCAGCAGCTCGACTAGCGGGGGGGCGGCTGAGCAGTTCTTC
>13|TRBD1|TRBV12-5|TRBJ1-4|NA
CAVSGQGYEKLFF
TGTGCTGTCTCGGGACAGGGTTATGAAAAACTGTTTTTT
>14|NA|TRBV20-1|TRBJ2-2|NA
CSASYKSNTGELFF
TGCAGTGCTAGTTACAAGTCGAACACCGGGGAGCTGTTTTTT
>13|NA|TRBV12-5|TRBJ2-4|NA
CASGLVPTVIQYF
TGTGCTAGTGGTTTGGTACCTACGGTCATTCAGTACTTC
>13|NA|TRBV5-6|TRBJ2-1|NA
CASTPVAGNEQFF
TGTGCCAGCACCCCCGTTGCGGGCAATGAGCAGTTCTTC
>15|NA|TRBV28|TRBJ1-6|NA
CASHRQASYNSPLHF
TGTGCCAGTCATCGACAGGCCTCCTATAATTCACCCCTCCACTTT
>18|NA|TRBV28|TRBJ2-5|NA
CASRSRQAIWSVRETQYF
TGTGCCAGCAGATCACGCCAGGCGATCTGGTCTGTCCGAGAGACCCAGTACTTC
>13|NA|TRBV7-9|TRBJ1-3|NA
CASSLGGGNTIYF
TGTGCCAGCAGCTTAGGCGGCGGAAACACCATATATTTT
>15|TRBD2|TRBV9|TRBJ2-1|once
CASSVGLAGYNEQFF
TGTGCCAGCAGCGTAGGACTAGCGGGTTACAATGAGCAGTTCTTC
>12|NA|TRBV9|TRBJ2-2|NA
CASSVAQSGLFF
TGTGCCAGCAGCGTAGCCCAATCCGGGCTGTTTTTT
>13|NA|TRBV6-2/TRBV6-3|TRBJ1-3|NA
CASSFGSGNTIYF
TGTGCCAGCAGTTTCGGCTCTGGAAACACCATATATTTT
>14|NA|TRBV10-3|TRBJ2-2|NA
CAISRQPNTGELFF
TGTGCCATCAGTAGACAGCCGAACACCGGGGAGCTGTTTTTT
>14|TRBD1|TRBV5-4|TRBJ1-6|NA
CASSLGDREGPLHF
TGTGCCAGCAGCTTGGGCGACAGGGAAGGACCCCTCCACTTT
>13|TRBD2|TRBV7-2|TRBJ2-1|NA
CASSFRAGDEQFF
TGTGCCAGCAGCTTTCGCGCGGGAGATGAGCAGTTCTTC
>14|TRBD1|TRBV5-1|TRBJ2-5|NA
CASSPGQAQETQYF
TGCGCCAGCAGCCCAGGACAGGCTCAAGAGACCCAGTACTTC
>13|NA|TRBV7-8|TRBJ2-7|NA
CASSAHPTGEQYF
TGTGCCAGCAGCGCACACCCCACGGGCGAGCAGTACTTC
>19|TRBD2|TRBV10-3|TRBJ2-5|NA
CASRPKLAGGSFYQETQYF
TGTGCCTCCCGCCCTAAACTAGCGGGGGGCTCGTTCTACCAAGAGACCCAGTACTTC
>15|NA|TRBV5-6|TRBJ2-7|NA
CASSLDQGWIDEQYF
TGTGCCAGCAGCTTGGATCAGGGTTGGATCGACGAGCAGTACTTC
>16|TRBD1|TRBV28|TRBJ1-1|NA
CASSSGYRGENTEAFF
TGTGCCAGCAGTTCGGGTTACAGGGGGGAGAACACTGAAGCTTTCTTT
>17|NA|TRBV3-1/TRBV3-2|TRBJ2-5|NA
CASSQDGQGQVQETQYF
TGTGCCAGCAGCCAAGATGGGCAGGGCCAGGTCCAAGAGACCCAGTACTTC
>16|NA|TRBV4-2|TRBJ1-1|NA
CASSQDVGQGRRGAFF
TGTGCCAGCAGCCAAGATGTCGGGCAGGGAAGGAGAGGAGCTTTCTTT
>16|TRBD1|TRBV28|TRBJ2-7|once
CASSLTTGTGNYEQYF
TGTGCCAGCAGTTTGACCACCGGGACAGGGAACTACGAGCAGTACTTC
>15|TRBD2|TRBV6-2/TRBV6-3|TRBJ2-4|NA
CASSRLALAKNIQYF
TGTGCCAGCAGCAGACTAGCGCTAGCCAAAAACATTCAGTACTTC
>14|NA|TRBV29-1|TRBJ1-4|NA
CSVVGGATNEKLFF
TGCAGCGTTGTGGGGGGTGCAACTAATGAAAAACTGTTTTTT